Shown below are 8 T cell receptor beta chains from a single sample sequenced in a study of identical twins. TCRdb itself ran the 5' RACE reads through MiXCR, one entry per CDR3 protein. The sample has a few hundred thousand distinct CDR3 sequences, approximately 9.1% seen once. Sequencing was performed on naive T cells sorted from blood. These receptors all stem from a woman aged 50 to 60 in good health.

The chain couples TRBV5-1 to TRBJ2-1; TRBD2 matches at 11 bases. Germline assignment: CDR1 SGHRS and CDR2 YFSETQ. The junction had 1 base not matched to a gene; V was cut back by 0 bases and J by 2 bases. CDR3 length: 16 residues. CDR3 loop: CASSLGLAGPYNEQFF. CDR3 bases: TGCGCCAGCAGCTTGGGACTAGCGGGACCCTACAATGAGCAGTTCTTC.

At least ten counts were recorded for this clonotype. V is TRBV6-1 and J is TRBJ1-1; tentative D call: TRBD1 (5 bases). V gave up 2 bases and J gave up 7 bases, with 8 bases separating them. The CDR3 contains 12 residues. Germline V CDR1 and CDR2: MNHNS, SASEGT. CDR3 sequence: CASSEMGGEAFF. CDR3 in DNA: TGTGCCAGCAGTGAAATGGGGGGTGAAGCTTTCTTT.

The chain is built from TRBV20-1 and TRBJ2-2; 7 bases are shared with TRBD2. The CDR3 length is 14 residues. Germline loops: CDR1 DFQATT, CDR2 SNEGSKA (reference sequence). V lost 4 bases and J lost 4; bases outside the gene matches: 6. The CDR3 reads CSATSSGRTGELFF. In DNA form, the CDR3 reads TGCAGTGCTACCTCTAGCGGTCGCACCGGGGAGCTGTTTTTT.

This clonotype has ten or more counts. V gene TRBV12-3 or TRBV12-4 combines with J gene TRBJ2-1; unclear D gene. V dropped 7 bases and J dropped 9 bases, with 13 bases sitting between them. CDR3 length: 12 residues. The CDR3 loop is CASTLGEGEQFF. CDR3 coding DNA: TGTGCCAGCACCCTGGGCGAAGGTGAGCAGTTCTTC.

This chain links TRBV6-5 with TRBJ2-2, with 7 bases matching TRBD2. The CDR3 length is 17 residues. V dropped 2 bases and J dropped 2; count of bases not matched to a gene: 8. Germline-derived CDR1 and CDR2 are MNHEY and SVGAGI. This CDR3 reads CASSYRSSGANTGELFF. CDR3 nucleotides: TGTGCCAGCAGTTACCGTTCTAGCGGAGCCAACACCGGGGAGCTGTTTTTT.

This clonotype has more than one count but fewer than ten. J is TRBJ2-3 and V is TRBV10-3; D is undetermined. The CDR3 covers 14 residues. Germline values: CDR1 ENHRY, CDR2 SYGVKD. V lost 0 bases to trimming and J lost 1 base, with 5 bases between them. The CDR3 DNA sequence: TGTGCCATCAGTGAGTCGAAACGCACAGATACGCAGTATTTT. It is translated as CAISESKRTDTQYF.

This clonotype occurred a few times. This rearrangement joins TRBV19 to TRBJ2-1; 10 bases match TRBD2. V was pared by 6 bases and J by 2 bases, with 10 bases of the junction left unmatched. The CDR3 sequence is 17 residues long. Germline CDR1 reads LNHDA; CDR2 reads SQIVND (reference sequence). The CDR3 reads CASSRGSGRETYNEQFF. In DNA form, the CDR3 reads TGTGCCAGTAGCCGCGGCAGCGGGAGGGAAACCTACAATGAGCAGTTCTTC.

In this sample, this clonotype turned up a few times. The rearrangement links TRBV19 to TRBJ1-4; D unresolved. The V end was cut by 6 bases, the J end by 8 bases, with 16 bases between. The CDR3 sequence is 14 residues long. CDR1 and CDR2 (germline): LNHDA, SQIVND (reference sequence). The CDR3 nucleotides read TGTGCCAGTAGCTCCGAGGGATTGGGGGAAAAACTGTTTTTT. Translation: CASSSEGLGEKLFF.